Listed below are T cell receptor beta chains from one sample, sequenced in a study of CD8+ T cells in alopecia areata. TCRdb keeps only in-frame clones here, not all; method: immunoSEQ multiplex PCR. The table has about 140,000 clones, about 47% seen once. The sample here was CD4+ T cells sorted from blood, taken at week 0. These TCRs come from a human donor with alopecia areata. Each CDR3 is given with its conserved first and last residue. The order of the fields is clone size, J gene, V gene, D gene, CDR3 protein, CDR3 DNA. A D gene is named only where the DNA matches it firmly. Clone size appears in some rows only: once, few, many, or a class for an expanded clone.

NA	TRBJ2-4	TRBV7-9	NA	CASSPTAIAKNIQYF	TGTGCCAGCAGCCCTACAGCGATAGCCAAAAACATTCAGTACTTC
NA	TRBJ2-1	TRBV20-1	NA	CSALDQGEQFF	TGCAGTGCCCTAGATCAAGGGGAGCAGTTCTTC
NA	TRBJ2-2	TRBV11-1	NA	CASSLARGTGELFF	TGTGCCAGCAGCTTAGCCAGGGGCACCGGGGAGCTGTTTTTT
NA	TRBJ1-1	TRBV2	NA	CASLRETEAFF	TGTGCCAGTCTCAGAGAGACTGAAGCTTTCTTT
few	TRBJ2-3	TRBV11-2	TRBD1	CASSAGGASDTQYF	TGTGCCAGCAGCGCAGGGGGCGCGTCAGATACGCAGTATTTT
few	TRBJ1-4	TRBV6-5	TRBD1	CASSYSGDRPEKLFF	TGTGCCAGCAGTTACTCAGGGGACAGGCCTGAAAAACTGTTTTTT
many	TRBJ2-7	TRBV5-1	TRBD1	CASSFVTGGEQYF	TGCGCCAGCAGCTTTGTGACAGGGGGCGAGCAGTACTTC
NA	TRBJ2-2	TRBV30	NA	CAWHRDITGELFF	TGTGCCTGGCACAGGGACATAACCGGGGAGCTGTTTTTT
NA	TRBJ1-1	TRBV7-2	TRBD1	CASSPMAGTGLMNTEAFF	TGTGCCAGCAGCCCGATGGCCGGGACAGGGTTAATGAACACTGAAGCTTTCTTT
once	TRBJ1-2	TRBV25-1	NA	CASSEWGRGAGGYTF	TGTGCCAGCAGTGAATGGGGCAGGGGCGCAGGTGGCTACACCTTC
NA	TRBJ2-1	TRBV29-1	TRBD2	CSVAPTSRNTYNEQFF	TGCAGCGTTGCCCCGACTAGCCGAAATACCTACAATGAGCAGTTCTTC
NA	TRBJ2-1	TRBV4-3	NA	CASSQEASSYNEQFF	TGCGCCAGCAGCCAAGAGGCGTCTTCCTACAATGAGCAGTTCTTC
few	TRBJ2-1	TRBV5-1	TRBD1	CASSLESPDRAFSRTVNEQFF	TGCGCCAGCAGCTTGGAATCCCCGGACAGGGCCTTCTCGCGAACCGTCAATGAGCAGTTCTTC
NA	TRBJ2-1	TRBV10-3	TRBD2	CAISPSRSGSQSNEQFF	TGTGCCATCAGTCCCTCGCGTAGCGGGAGTCAAAGTAATGAGCAGTTCTTC
NA	TRBJ2-7	TRBV7-6	NA	CASSLLSVSYEQYF	TGTGCCAGCAGCCTCCTTTCGGTCTCCTACGAGCAGTACTTC
NA	TRBJ1-1	TRBV7-2	NA	CASSVGQSNTEAFF	TGTGCCAGCAGCGTAGGACAGTCGAACACTGAAGCTTTCTTT